The rows below give T cell receptor beta chains drawn from one sample of a study of PD-L1 blockade in urothelial cancer. The repertoire was sequenced with immunoSEQ multiplex PCR; TCRdb's copy has only in-frame clones and lacks some. The sample consists of around 34,000 clones, around four fifths of them appearing once. The material sequenced was PBMCs, taken around atezolizumab (anti-PD-L1) treatment. These receptors all stem from a man older than 75 with urothelial cancer. Each CDR3 is given with its conserved first and last residue. A D gene is named only where the DNA matches it firmly. A row's size may be missing; if present it is once, few, many or a size class.

clone_size: NA
d_call: NA
j_call: TRBJ2-4
v_call: TRBV10-2
cdr3_nt: TGCGCCAGCAGTGGGGCTTCCAGACAGGGAGGCAAAAACATTCAGTACTTC
cdr3_aa: CASSGASRQGGKNIQYF

clone_size: NA
d_call: TRBD2
j_call: TRBJ2-3
v_call: TRBV11-2
cdr3_nt: TGTGCCAGCAGCTTAGTGGCGTTCCCGGGAGGGGCAGATACGCAGTATTTT
cdr3_aa: CASSLVAFPGGADTQYF

clone_size: NA
d_call: NA
j_call: TRBJ2-1
v_call: TRBV7-9
cdr3_nt: TGTGCCAGCAGCTTAGCGGGGCAGGCAGGAGAGCAGTTCTTC
cdr3_aa: CASSLAGQAGEQFF

clone_size: NA
d_call: NA
j_call: TRBJ2-5
v_call: TRBV5-1
cdr3_nt: TGCGCCAGCAGCCCGGGAGAGACCCAGTACTTC
cdr3_aa: CASSPGETQYF

clone_size: NA
d_call: NA
j_call: TRBJ2-7
v_call: TRBV28
cdr3_nt: TGTGCCAGCAGTCTACCTGACTACTACGAGCAGTACTTC
cdr3_aa: CASSLPDYYEQYF

clone_size: once
d_call: NA
j_call: TRBJ2-5
v_call: TRBV20-1
cdr3_nt: TGCAGTGTGAGGGATTTAGAGACCCAGTACTTC
cdr3_aa: CSVRDLETQYF

clone_size: NA
d_call: TRBD2
j_call: TRBJ2-1
v_call: TRBV9
cdr3_nt: TGTGCCAGCAGCATACCAAGGGGGAAACGGACTAGCGTCTCCTACAATGAGCAGTTCTTC
cdr3_aa: CASSIPRGKRTSVSYNEQFF

clone_size: NA
d_call: TRBD1
j_call: TRBJ1-3
v_call: TRBV30
cdr3_nt: TGTGCCTGGACCCGGGACAGGGGAAACACCATATATTTT
cdr3_aa: CAWTRDRGNTIYF

clone_size: NA
d_call: NA
j_call: TRBJ2-1
v_call: TRBV11-2
cdr3_nt: TGTGCCAGCAGCTTAGCCACCAGCGGCTACAATGAGCAGTTCTTC
cdr3_aa: CASSLATSGYNEQFF

clone_size: once
d_call: NA
j_call: TRBJ1-1
v_call: TRBV18
cdr3_nt: TGTGCCAGCTCACCTCGGGGGATCGACACTGAAGCTTTCTTT
cdr3_aa: CASSPRGIDTEAFF

clone_size: NA
d_call: TRBD1
j_call: TRBJ1-2
v_call: TRBV29-1
cdr3_nt: TGCAGCGTTGGGACAGGATATGGCTACACCTTC
cdr3_aa: CSVGTGYGYTF

clone_size: once
d_call: NA
j_call: TRBJ2-5
v_call: TRBV25-1
cdr3_nt: TGTGCCAGCAGTGAATATTCGGTGGGCGAGACCCAGTACTTC
cdr3_aa: CASSEYSVGETQYF

clone_size: NA
d_call: TRBD1
j_call: TRBJ1-1
v_call: TRBV6-1
cdr3_nt: TGTGCCACCAGACAGGGTTCTCCCACTGAAGCTTTCTTT
cdr3_aa: CATRQGSPTEAFF

clone_size: once
d_call: NA
j_call: TRBJ1-3
v_call: TRBV2
cdr3_nt: TGTGCCAGCAAGAGCTCTGGAAACACCATATATTTT
cdr3_aa: CASKSSGNTIYF

clone_size: NA
d_call: NA
j_call: TRBJ2-4
v_call: TRBV6-4
cdr3_nt: TGTGCCAGTGGTGGACGGGAGAAAAACATTCAGTACTTC
cdr3_aa: CASGGREKNIQYF

clone_size: NA
d_call: TRBD2
j_call: TRBJ2-3
v_call: TRBV19
cdr3_nt: TGTGCCAGTACCCCACCGATGGGGGGGGATACGCAGTATTTT
cdr3_aa: CASTPPMGGDTQYF

clone_size: NA
d_call: NA
j_call: TRBJ1-1
v_call: TRBV5-6
cdr3_nt: TGTGCCAGCAGCTTGGAAGGGGTGGCCACTGAAGCTTTCTTT
cdr3_aa: CASSLEGVATEAFF

clone_size: once
d_call: NA
j_call: TRBJ2-3
v_call: TRBV7-8
cdr3_nt: TGTGCCAGCAGCTTAGCAGGGGTGAGCACAGATACGCAGTATTTT
cdr3_aa: CASSLAGVSTDTQYF

clone_size: NA
d_call: NA
j_call: TRBJ2-7
v_call: TRBV6-4
cdr3_nt: TGTGCCAGCAGTGACTCGATGGCCGCCAGGGGGGACGAGCAGTACTTC
cdr3_aa: CASSDSMAARGDEQYF

clone_size: NA
d_call: NA
j_call: TRBJ2-3
v_call: TRBV28
cdr3_nt: TGTGCCAGCGGGGCGCGGACAGATACGCAGTATTTT
cdr3_aa: CASGARTDTQYF

clone_size: NA
d_call: NA
j_call: TRBJ2-7
v_call: TRBV28
cdr3_nt: TGTGCCAGCAGCGTGCGGGACAGATTAGAGCAGTACTTC
cdr3_aa: CASSVRDRLEQYF

clone_size: NA
d_call: TRBD1
j_call: TRBJ1-5
v_call: TRBV19
cdr3_nt: TGTGCCAGTAACAGGGGGAATAGCAATCAGCCCCAGCATTTT
cdr3_aa: CASNRGNSNQPQHF

clone_size: NA
d_call: TRBD1
j_call: TRBJ1-2
v_call: TRBV30
cdr3_nt: TGTGCCTGGAGGGGAGGCCCCGGAGACAGGGGAGGGTTAGGCTACACCTTC
cdr3_aa: CAWRGGPGDRGGLGYTF

clone_size: NA
d_call: TRBD1
j_call: TRBJ1-1
v_call: TRBV9
cdr3_nt: TGTGCCAGCCGACGACAGGGGGCGCTGGGTGAGGCTTTCTTT
cdr3_aa: CASRRQGALGEAFF

clone_size: NA
d_call: NA
j_call: TRBJ1-5
v_call: TRBV5-6
cdr3_nt: TGTGCCAGCAGCTTGGGAGGTAGCAATCAGCCCCAGCATTTT
cdr3_aa: CASSLGGSNQPQHF

clone_size: NA
d_call: TRBD1
j_call: TRBJ1-2
v_call: TRBV5-4
cdr3_nt: TGTGCCAGCAGCTCCGGGACAGGGATCTATGGCTACACCTTC
cdr3_aa: CASSSGTGIYGYTF

clone_size: NA
d_call: TRBD1
j_call: TRBJ1-4
v_call: TRBV4-3
cdr3_nt: TGCGCCAGCAGCCAAGGGCCCGGGACAGGGGGGGAAAAACTGTTTTTT
cdr3_aa: CASSQGPGTGGEKLFF

clone_size: NA
d_call: NA
j_call: TRBJ2-5
v_call: TRBV12-2
cdr3_nt: TGTGCAAGTCGCTTAGCGTGGGACTGCCAAGAGACCCAGTACTTC
cdr3_aa: CASRLAWDCQETQYF

clone_size: NA
d_call: NA
j_call: TRBJ1-1
v_call: TRBV28
cdr3_nt: TGTGCCAGCAGTTCCCCTCCCGAGCCCGAAGCTTTCTTT
cdr3_aa: CASSSPPEPEAFF